Given below is one T cell receptor beta chain in context. Its antigen is undetermined. This record comes from a study of Ad26.COV2.S vaccination and SARS-CoV-2 variants. Study background: Once or twice, 56 days apart, Ad26.COV2.S was delivered intramuscularly. Whole-study findings and limits: Researchers reported similar non-spike TCR breadth in vaccine and placebo recipients. Vaccine recipients showed a spike-specific TCR breadth that was higher than in placebo recipients.

The CDR3 has 12 amino acids. V shed 7 bases and J shed 8 bases, with 12 bases lying between them. Germline CDR1 SGHTA, CDR2 FQGNSA. Some clones are missing from TCRdb's copy, which holds only in-frame ones; the method was immunoSEQ multiplex PCR. The table lists 400,000 to 500,000 clones, 89% of them singletons, with about 2.5% in the top ten. Treatment: approximately 18 received Ad26.COV2.S at low or high dose, single or two shots; about 5 received placebo; per-sample allocation not given. The samples were gathered on day 63 after the first injection of vaccine or placebo. The chain recombines TRBV7-2 with TRBJ2-1; TRBD1 or TRBD2 may be the D gene (6 bases each). The sample consisted of peripheral blood, taken in a trial of Ad26.COV2.S vaccine versus placebo. This clonotype originated in a person aged 18-65 years who received the Ad26.COV2.S COVID-19 vaccine or a placebo. CDR3 nucleotide sequence: TGTGCCAGCACCCGAGGGGGGTATGAGCAGTTCTTC. It is translated as CASTRGGYEQFF.